The 9 T cell receptor beta chains below come from one sample, sequenced in a study of blood T cell repertoires in COVID-19. The repertoire was sequenced with immunoSEQ multiplex PCR; TCRdb's copy has only in-frame clones and lacks some. Among 200,000 to 250,000 clones listed, more than 80% were seen once. Sequenced: peripheral blood. Source of these receptors: an elderly woman with COVID-19, enrolled during active disease.

The V gene is TRBV6-4, the J gene TRBJ1-2; D gene unclear. Germline V gene sequence: CDR1 MRHNA, CDR2 SNTAGT. CDR3 length equals 17 residues. Trimming left V 5 bases short and J 6 bases short, with 25 bases between. CDR3 bases: TGTGCCAGCAGTCCCTCCGGGCCCAACTCCGAGCGGCATGGCTACACCTTC. Residues: CASSPSGPNSERHGYTF.

J is TRBJ2-3 and V is TRBV5-1; maybe TRBD1 (5 bases). The CDR3 spans 13 residues. Trimming shortened V by 2 bases and J by 5 bases, and 9 bases separated the two germline ends. Germline-derived CDR1 and CDR2 are SGHRS and YFSETQ. This chain's CDR3 is CASSFQGGDTQYF. In DNA, the CDR3 is TGCGCCAGCAGCTTTCAGGGCGGAGATACGCAGTATTTT.

J is TRBJ2-4 and V is TRBV27; the D is unclear. The CDR3 totals 13 residues. Germline V gene lookup returns CDR1 MNHEY and CDR2 SMNVEV (reference sequence). The V end was cut by 8 bases, the J end by 0 bases, with 8 bases between. The CDR3 DNA is TGTGCCAGCGGCAAGTTAGCCAAAAACATTCAGTACTTC. Protein product: CASGKLAKNIQYF.

The gene calls are TRBV7-2 and TRBJ2-4, with 14 bases identical to TRBD2. After removal of 3 bases from V and 0 bases from J, the junction contained 7 bases not matched to a gene. From germline, CDR1 is SGHTA and CDR2 FQGNSA. The CDR3 extends over 19 amino acids. CDR3 loop: CASSFPRTSGGIAKNIQYF. The CDR3 DNA reads TGTGCCAGCAGCTTCCCACGGACTAGCGGGGGGATAGCCAAAAACATTCAGTACTTC. The full variable domain, its missing parts supplied by reference TRBV7-2 and TRBJ2-4, is GAGVSQSPSNKVTEKGKDVELRCDPISGHTALYWYRQSLGQGLEFLIYFQGNSAPDKSGLPSDRFSAERTGGSVSTLTIQRTQQEDSAVYLCASSFPRTSGGIAKNIQYFGAGTRLSVL.

This clone occurred a few times. The chain couples TRBV6-2 or TRBV6-3 to TRBJ1-1; D is unclear. The germline V and J ends were trimmed by 3 bases and 1 base, with 9 bases remaining between them. The CDR3 is made up of 14 amino acids. Germline V gene data show CDR1 as MNHEY and CDR2 as SVGEGT. The chain's CDR3 is CASSYWLKNTEAFF. In DNA form, the CDR3 reads TGTGCCAGCAGTTATTGGCTCAAGAACACTGAAGCTTTCTTT.

The chain employs TRBV5-1 and TRBJ1-4; the match to TRBD1 covers 8 bases. J lost 8 bases, V lost 0 bases, and 9 bases had no gene match. The V gene's germline CDR1 is SGHRS and CDR2 YFSETQ. This CDR3 region has 16 residues. Written as DNA, the CDR3 is TGCGCCAGCAGCTTGGAGGGGACAGGCTCGGAAGAAAAACTGTTTTTT. This gives the protein CASSLEGTGSEEKLFF.

This clone was counted once. The genes are TRBV11-2 and TRBJ1-2; D perhaps matches TRBD1 (5 bases). The CDR3 runs 13 residues. Germline-derived CDR1 and CDR2 are SGHAT and FQNNGV. The ends were cut back, 3 bases at V and 8 bases at J, with 13 bases in the middle. CDR3 region: CASSLDTYRGYTF. The CDR3 DNA reads TGTGCCAGCAGCTTGGACACTTATCGCGGCTACACCTTC.

Of note for this clone: In the same sample, other DNA sequences code for this CDR3. This rearrangement joins TRBV18 to TRBJ1-1, with 8 nucleotides matching TRBD1. V lost 6 bases and J lost 1; bases outside the gene matches: 4. The CDR3 length is 14 residues. Germline CDR1 is KGHSH and CDR2 is LQKENI. The DNA for the CDR3 is TGTGCCAGCTCGTCCGGGACAGGGAACACTGAAGCTTTCTTT. Protein product: CASSSGTGNTEAFF.

The chain carries TRBV7-9 and TRBJ1-2; maybe TRBD1 (6 bases). The V gene's germline CDR1 is SEHNR and CDR2 FQNEAQ (reference sequence). V was clipped by 4 bases and J by 8 bases, with 14 bases between them. This CDR3 is 13 amino acids long. The CDR3 DNA follows: TGTGCCAGCAGCTCCGGGACAAGCGAAGGCTACACCTTC. Its translation is CASSSGTSEGYTF. Complete variable domain (other parts from reference TRBV7-9 and TRBJ1-2): DTGVSQNPRHKITKRGQNVTFRCDPISEHNRLYWYRQTLGQGPEFLTYFQNEAQLEKSRLLSDRFSAERPKGSFSTLEIQRTEQGDSAMYLCASSSGTSEGYTFGSGTRLTVV.